The next 17 T cell receptor beta chains were all read from a single sample in a study of CD8+ T cells in alopecia areata. Sample treatment: oral pan-JAK inhibitor, 5-10 mg twice daily. RNA, once extracted, was reverse transcribed into cDNA for use as the sequencing template. Only in-frame clones appear in the TCRdb table, and some are missing; sequencing was by immunoSEQ multiplex PCR. The sample lists 180,000 or so clones, about 53% occurring once. The sequencing here drew on CD8+ T cells sorted from blood, taken at week 24, from a patient treated with tofacitinib. These receptors all come from a human donor with alopecia areata.

CDR3 DNA: TGTGCCAGCACGGCGAAGACAGGGAAACCCACCTACGAGCAGTACTTC. Its translation is CASTAKTGKPTYEQYF. This chain joins TRBV7-8 and TRBJ2-7; TRBD1 agrees at 7 bases. This CDR3 region has 16 residues. After removal of 7 bases from V and 2 bases from J, the junction contained 14 bases not matched to a gene. CDR1 and CDR2 from the germline V gene are SGHVS and FQNEAQ. Complete variable domain (other parts from reference TRBV7-8 and TRBJ2-7): GAGVSQSPRYKVAKRGQDVALRCDPISGHVSLFWYQQALGQGPEFLTYFQNEAQLDKSGLPSDRFFAERPEGSVSTLKIQRTQQEDSAVYLCASTAKTGKPTYEQYFGPGTRLTVT.

The gene calls are TRBV25-1 and TRBJ2-7; 9 bases align to TRBD1. The ends lost 0 bases at V and 4 bases at J; junction bases unmatched: 7. Looked up from germline, CDR1 is MGHDK and CDR2 is SYGVNS. There are 16 residues in the CDR3. The CDR3 nucleotides read TGTGCCAGCAGTGAATACTCTGGACAGGGGCCTTACGAGCAGTACTTC. Translating it yields CASSEYSGQGPYEQYF.

Only one count was recorded for this clone. This chain connects TRBV6-6 to TRBJ2-7; TRBD1 is a possible D gene (5 bases). From germline, CDR1 is MNHNY and CDR2 SVGAGI (reference sequence). This CDR3 region has 16 residues. V dropped 0 bases and J dropped 3 bases, with 15 bases sitting between them. CDR3 bases: TGTGCCAGCAGTTACTCGAAGTTCGCAGGGAACTACGAGCAGTACTTC. It translates to CASSYSKFAGNYEQYF.

This clone was seen a few times. This chain uses TRBV25-1 with TRBJ2-7; the match to TRBD1 covers 7 bases. Germline assignment: CDR1 MGHDK and CDR2 SYGVNS. V dropped 4 bases and J dropped 0; count of bases not matched to a gene: 3. This CDR3 has 14 amino acids. CDR3 bases: TGTGCCAGCAGTGTCACAGGGGCCTCCTACGAGCAGTACTTC. This translates into CASSVTGASYEQYF.

The chain links TRBV5-1 to TRBJ2-2; D possibly corresponds to TRBD1 (6 bases). The germline V gene has CDR1 SGHRS and CDR2 YFSETQ. The CDR3 is made up of 17 amino acids. Between the trimmed V and J ends, which lost 4 bases and 1 base, there was a span of 17 bases. CDR3 sequence (DNA): TGCGCCAGCAGCCTAAGGGGGAACGACGGGAACACCGGGGAGCTGTTTTTT. Encoded protein: CASSLRGNDGNTGELFF.

This clone was detected only a few times. V is TRBV29-1 and J is TRBJ2-7; 9 bases map to TRBD1. The length of the CDR3 is 13 residues. CDR1 SQVTM and CDR2 ANQGSEA come from the germline V gene. Losses at the gene ends were 6 bases for V and 1 base for J; bases not matched to a gene: 4. The CDR3 loop is CSVRTGESYEQYF. The CDR3 bases are TGCAGCGTAAGGACAGGGGAGTCCTACGAGCAGTACTTC.

This clone was observed a few times. The chain joins TRBV5-1 to TRBJ2-1; D is possibly TRBD2 (6 bases). This CDR3 has 12 residues. Trimming pared 6 bases from V and 5 bases from J, leaving 9 bases between. Germline lookup yields CDR1 SGHRS and CDR2 YFSETQ. The CDR3 region is CASTGGNNEQFF. The CDR3 region has the DNA TGCGCCAGCACAGGAGGGAACAATGAGCAGTTCTTC.

V gene TRBV5-6 combines with J gene TRBJ2-6; TRBD1 matches at 10 bases. V lost 2 bases, J lost 5 bases, and 13 bases stayed unmatched. CDR3 length equals 19 residues. The V gene's germline CDR1 is SGHDT and CDR2 YYEEEE. The chain's CDR3 is CASSLTSGTGVIWANVLTF. The CDR3 DNA sequence: TGTGCCAGCAGCTTAACCTCCGGGACAGGGGTGATCTGGGCCAACGTCCTGACTTTC.

This clone was counted once. V usage is TRBV9 and J usage is TRBJ2-1; D perhaps matches TRBD2 (6 bases). This CDR3 is built from 16 residues. V gave up 0 bases and J gave up 4 bases, with 14 bases separating them. CDR1 is SGDLS, CDR2 YYNGEE, per germline. The CDR3: CASSVEPGDGYNEQFF. The CDR3 bases are TGTGCCAGCAGCGTAGAACCGGGGGACGGATACAATGAGCAGTTCTTC.

The CDR3 region is CASSAGGYNQPQHF. CDR3 sequence (DNA): TGTGCCAGCAGTGCAGGAGGGTACAATCAGCCCCAGCATTTT. The V and J genes are TRBV25-1 and TRBJ1-5; D remains ambiguous. Per germline, CDR1 MGHDK and CDR2 SYGVNS. The CDR3 is made up of 14 amino acids. V was pared by 4 bases and J by 3 bases, with 10 bases between.

The chain links TRBV5-6 to TRBJ1-1; D remains ambiguous. The CDR3 length is 13 residues. The germline gives CDR1 SGHDT, CDR2 YYEEEE. Trimming shortened V by 4 bases and J by 0 bases, and 7 bases separated the two germline ends. This chain's CDR3 is CASSGSLNTEAFF. The CDR3 nucleotides read TGTGCCAGCAGCGGCAGCTTGAACACTGAAGCTTTCTTT.

Here the CDR3 DNA reads TGCGCCAGCTTCGGTGGCACTGAAGCTTTCTTT. Protein: CASFGGTEAFF. The V call is TRBV10-2, the J call TRBJ1-1; D unresolved. Germline V CDR1 and CDR2: WSHSY, SAAADI. There are 11 residues in the CDR3. V was cut by 8 bases and J by 4 bases, with 8 bases left in between.

The gene calls are TRBV29-1 and TRBJ2-7, with D possibly TRBD1 on 5 matching bases. Germline V CDR1 and CDR2: SQVTM, ANQGSEA. V gave up 5 bases and J gave up 5 bases, with 13 bases separating them. The CDR3 totals 12 residues. This chain's CDR3 is CSVQGGADEQYF. In DNA, the CDR3 is TGCAGCGTTCAGGGCGGCGCTGACGAGCAGTACTTC.

J is TRBJ2-7 and V is TRBV6-1; TRBD1 agrees at 9 bases. The CDR3 extends over 15 amino acids. Germline lookup yields CDR1 MNHNS and CDR2 SASEGT. The ends lost 5 bases at V and 1 base at J; junction bases unmatched: 6. The CDR3, as DNA: TGTGCCAGCAGTACCGGACAGGGGCCATCCTACGAGCAGTACTTC. This sequence encodes CASSTGQGPSYEQYF.

In its sample, this clone was seen a few times. CDR3 sequence reads: CASSPGTANTGELFF. CDR3 in DNA: TGTGCCAGCAGCCCCGGGACAGCGAACACCGGGGAGCTGTTTTTT. The V gene is TRBV9, the J gene TRBJ2-2; the match to TRBD1 covers 7 bases. V gave up 4 bases and J gave up 0 bases; unmatched junction bases: 3. CDR3 length equals 15 residues. Germline lookup yields CDR1 SGDLS and CDR2 YYNGEE. Using reference TRBV9 and TRBJ2-2 for the parts outside the CDR3, the full variable domain is DSGVTQTPKHLITATGQRVTLRCSPRSGDLSVYWYQQSLDQGLQFLIQYYNGEERAKGNILERFSAQQFPDLHSELNLSSLELGDSALYFCASSPGTANTGELFFGEGSRLTVL.

The J gene is TRBJ1-4, the V gene TRBV7-9; D call uncertain. Trimming shortened V by 1 base and J by 8 bases, and 11 bases separated the two germline ends. The length of the CDR3 is 14 residues. Germline loops: CDR1 SEHNR, CDR2 FQNEAQ (reference sequence). The CDR3 spells CASSLGWGEEKLFF. In nucleotides, the CDR3 is TGTGCCAGCAGCTTAGGTTGGGGAGAAGAAAAACTGTTTTTT. Combining the CDR3 with reference TRBV7-9 and TRBJ1-4 gives the whole variable domain DTGVSQNPRHKITKRGQNVTFRCDPISEHNRLYWYRQTLGQGPEFLTYFQNEAQLEKSRLLSDRFSAERPKGSFSTLEIQRTEQGDSAMYLCASSLGWGEEKLFFGSGTQLSVL.

The J gene is TRBJ1-1, the V gene TRBV6-5; 9 bases match TRBD1. With 6 bases clipped from V and 7 bases from J, the junction kept 6 bases outside the gene matches. CDR1 MNHEY and CDR2 SVGAGI come from the germline V gene. The CDR3 spans 13 residues. The CDR3 sequence is CASRTGGYIEAFF. In DNA, the CDR3 is TGTGCCAGCAGGACAGGGGGGTATATTGAAGCTTTCTTT.